In its sample, the clone carrying this T cell receptor beta chain was seen a few times. What it binds is unknown. Per the germline V gene, CDR1 is ENHRY and CDR2 is SYGVKD. The CDR3 has 14 amino acids. V lost 7 bases, J lost 1 base, and 11 bases lay in between. This sample was taken from a study of response to subunit inactivated influenza vaccine. Study findings and constraints: Few additional T cells are recruited per seasonal influenza vaccination, authors suggested.

TCRdb reprocessed the RT-PCR reads via MiXCR and lists one record per CDR3 protein. The sample lists 500,000 to 600,000 distinct CDR3 sequences, approximately 12% seen once, with about an eighth in the top ten. This TCR was recovered from a man between 45 and 60 years old who received an inactivated influenza vaccine. The rearrangement joins TRBV10-3 to TRBJ1-5; D might be TRBD1 (5 bases). The specimen comprised PBMCs from blood, sampled roughly 6 weeks after vaccination. The CDR3 is CAIMHEGSNQPQHF. DNA for the CDR3: TGTGCCATCATGCACGAGGGGAGCAATCAGCCCCAGCATTTT.